What follows are 22 T cell receptor beta chains derived from one specimen sequenced in a study of T cells expressing NK-cell markers. TCRdb re-analyzed the 5' RACE reads; it lists each CDR3 protein once, without DNA. Its table lists 400,000 to 550,000 distinct CDR3 sequences. Sequencing input: blood T cells: a sorted CD56 or NKG2C T cell subset, CD4+ or CD8+ T cells, or bulk PBMC T cells (not recorded which). These TCRs come from a woman aged 18 to 75 in good health.

The CDR3 sequence is CSARGLAGDAGELFF. The rearrangement joins TRBV20-1 to TRBJ2-2; the TCRdb D gene call, TRBD2, has no DNA to confirm it. This CDR3 comprises 15 residues. Germline lookup yields CDR1 DFQATT and CDR2 SNEGSKA (reference sequence).

This rearrangement joins TRBV10-3 to TRBJ2-3; TCRdb names TRBD1, which stays unverified in the absence of DNA. The CDR3 totals 16 residues. Germline CDR1 and CDR2: ENHRY and SYGVKD. The CDR3 region is CAISDPPGVSTDTQYF.

The V gene is TRBV20-1, the J gene TRBJ2-1; TCRdb calls TRBD2, which cannot be checked without DNA. The CDR3 is 11 residues long. Germline lookup yields CDR1 DFQATT and CDR2 SNEGSKA (reference sequence). CDR3 sequence reads: CSATLGGQQFF.

The chain combines TRBV5-1 with TRBJ2-1; TCRdb picks TRBD2, but there is no DNA to check that call. Germline CDR1 and CDR2: SGHRS and YFSETQ. The length of the CDR3 is 16 residues. The CDR3 sequence is CASRVGAGAEYNEQFF.

The rearrangement links TRBV28 to TRBJ2-7; TCRdb names TRBD2, which stays unverified in the absence of DNA. Per germline, CDR1 MDHEN and CDR2 SYDVKM. The CDR3 loop spans 15 amino acids. The CDR3: CASRGSGGSSYEQYF.

The chain joins TRBV7-8 to TRBJ1-5. Germline values: CDR1 SGHVS, CDR2 FQNEAQ. The CDR3 totals 15 residues. CDR3 loop: CASSSQGGSNQPQHF.

The chain recombines TRBV24-1 with TRBJ2-5; the D call from TCRdb, TRBD2, cannot be confirmed without DNA. Germline-derived CDR1 and CDR2 are KGHDR and SFDVKD. CDR3 length: 16 residues. Here the CDR3 reads CATSDSLAGDPETQYF.

The rearrangement uses TRBV14 and TRBJ2-7. Germline lookup yields CDR1 SGHDN and CDR2 FVKESK. This CDR3 region has 12 residues. CDR3 residues: CASSQSGYEQYF.

The chain recombines TRBV6-5 with TRBJ2-1; TCRdb reports TRBD1, a call that lacks DNA to check it against. The CDR3 sequence is 16 residues long. CDR1 is MNHEY and CDR2 is SVGAGI in the germline V gene. CDR3 loop: CASSIDRRALGNEQFF.

The genes are TRBV20-1 and TRBJ2-3; TCRdb calls TRBD1, which cannot be checked without DNA. CDR3 length equals 17 residues. Germline CDR1 is DFQATT and CDR2 is SNEGSKA (reference sequence). The CDR3 spells CSASPWGGGRRTDTQYF.

The J gene is TRBJ1-5, the V gene TRBV28; checking the TCRdb D call of TRBD1 is not possible without DNA. The CDR3 length is 16 residues. CDR1 and CDR2 (germline): MDHEN, SYDVKM. CDR3 in amino acids: CASSRPGGVFNRPQHF.

CDR3 region: CASSTPQGIGVETQYF. The rearrangement joins TRBV27 to TRBJ2-5; TCRdb's D call of TRBD1 is untestable without DNA. The CDR3 loop spans 16 amino acids. Germline V gene data show CDR1 as MNHEY and CDR2 as SMNVEV (reference sequence).

This rearrangement joins TRBV6-1 to TRBJ2-4; TCRdb lists TRBD1, though no DNA is available to test this call. The CDR3 has 15 amino acids. In germline, CDR1 is MNHNS, CDR2 SASEGT. The CDR3 region is CASSTSGTAWGFQYF.

The chain uses TRBV6-2 or TRBV6-3 and TRBJ2-5. The germline gives CDR1 MNHEY, CDR2 SVGEGT. This CDR3 is 11 amino acids long. The CDR3 sequence: CASRYMGTQYF.

The J gene is TRBJ2-2, the V gene TRBV7-6; the D gene TCRdb calls, TRBD2, cannot be checked with no DNA. The CDR3 runs 16 residues. CDR1 and CDR2 (germline): SGHVS, FNYEAQ. CDR3 loop: CASSGTSGANTGELFF.

J is TRBJ1-5 and V is TRBV20-1. Germline CDR1 is DFQATT and CDR2 is SNEGSKA (reference sequence). The length of the CDR3 is 13 residues. The CDR3 region is CSAKTERLQPQHF.

The V and J genes are TRBV20-1 and TRBJ1-6; the TRBD1 assignment by TCRdb is unverifiable without DNA. This CDR3 comprises 14 residues. Germline CDR1 and CDR2: DFQATT and SNEGSKA (reference sequence). CDR3 region: CSALAQGSNSPLHF.

The chain is built from TRBV9 and TRBJ2-2; TCRdb lists TRBD1, though no DNA is available to test this call. Per germline, CDR1 SGDLS and CDR2 YYNGEE. This CDR3 region has 15 residues. CDR3: CASRRTGGNTGELFF.

CDR3 sequence reads: CASSYGGANTEAFF. The V and J genes are TRBV6-5 and TRBJ1-1; checking the TCRdb D call of TRBD1 is not possible without DNA. The CDR3 runs 14 residues. Per germline, CDR1 MNHEY and CDR2 SVGAGI.

CDR3 in amino acids: CASGASGIPDTQYF. V usage is TRBV3-1 and J usage is TRBJ2-3; the TCRdb D gene call, TRBD1, has no DNA to confirm it. Germline assignment: CDR1 LGHDT and CDR2 YNNKEL (reference sequence). The CDR3 contains 14 residues.

The chain has TRBV28 and TRBJ2-7; TCRdb proposes TRBD1, but this gene call is untestable without DNA. Germline CDR1 reads MDHEN; CDR2 reads SYDVKM. CDR3 length: 15 residues. The CDR3 reads CASSSPRTGIYEQYF. The variable domain in full, with the rest retrieved from reference TRBV28 and TRBJ2-7, is DVKVTQSSRYLVKRTGEKVFLECVQDMDHENMFWYRQDPGLGLRLIYFSYDVKMKEKGDIPEGYSVSREKKERFSLILESASTNQTSMYLCASSSPRTGIYEQYFGPGTRLTVT.

J is TRBJ1-2 and V is TRBV7-9; TCRdb's assignment of TRBD1 cannot be checked, as there is no DNA. The germline CDR1 and CDR2 sequences are SEHNR and FQNEAQ (reference sequence). There are 15 residues in the CDR3. The CDR3 reads CASSLLRQNLGGYTF. Variable domain in full (rest from reference TRBV7-9 and TRBJ1-2): DTGVSQNPRHKITKRGQNVTFRCDPISEHNRLYWYRQTLGQGPEFLTYFQNEAQLEKSRLLSDRFSAERPKGSFSTLEIQRTEQGDSAMYLCASSLLRQNLGGYTFGSGTRLTVV.